What follows describes a single TCR beta chain. The data are from a study of CD8+CD57+ T cells in acquired aplastic anemia. Genomic DNA templated the TCR beta VDJ and CDR3 profiling. TCRdb re-analysed the reads in MiXCR, keeping a single row per CDR3 protein. The sample yields about 110,000 distinct CDR3 sequences, 51% seen once. The CDR3 has 15 residues. J gave up 1 base and V 3 bases, and 4 bases lay outside the gene matches. Germline loops: CDR1 ENHRY, CDR2 SYGVKD. The sample taken for sequencing was sorted CD4+, CD8+, or CD8+CD57+ T cells (not recorded which) from PBMCs. The clonotype comes from a human donor in good health, serving as a control. V is TRBV10-3 and J is TRBJ2-5; TRBD2 agrees at 8 bases. In DNA form, the CDR3 reads TGTGCCATCAGTGACGAGCGGGGGCCCCAAGAGACCCAGTACTTC. Its translation is CAISDERGPQETQYF.